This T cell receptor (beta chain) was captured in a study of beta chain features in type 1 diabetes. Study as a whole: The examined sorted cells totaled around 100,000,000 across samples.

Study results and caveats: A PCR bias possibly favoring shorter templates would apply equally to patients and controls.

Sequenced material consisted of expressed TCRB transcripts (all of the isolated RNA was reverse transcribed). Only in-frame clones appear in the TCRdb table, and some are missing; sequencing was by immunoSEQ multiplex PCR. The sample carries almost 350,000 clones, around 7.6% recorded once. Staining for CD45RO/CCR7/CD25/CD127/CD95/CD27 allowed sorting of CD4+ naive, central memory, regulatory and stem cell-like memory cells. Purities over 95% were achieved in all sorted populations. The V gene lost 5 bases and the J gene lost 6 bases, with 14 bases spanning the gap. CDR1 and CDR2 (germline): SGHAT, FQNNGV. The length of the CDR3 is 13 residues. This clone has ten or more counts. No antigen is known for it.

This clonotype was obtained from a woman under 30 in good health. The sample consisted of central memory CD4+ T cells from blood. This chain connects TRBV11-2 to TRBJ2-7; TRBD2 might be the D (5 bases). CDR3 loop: CASSHTSMVEQYF. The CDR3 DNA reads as TGTGCCAGCAGCCACACTAGTATGGTCGAGCAGTACTTC.